These 13 T cell receptor beta chains came from one sample sequenced in a study of blood T cell repertoires in COVID-19. Measured with immunoSEQ multiplex PCR; TCRdb has only the in-frame clones, and not every one. The table has approximately 190,000 clones, more than 75% seen once. Material: peripheral blood. These receptors all stem from an older man with acute or convalescent COVID-19.

This clone was seen a single time. This chain links TRBV11-3 with TRBJ2-2, with D perhaps matching TRBD1 (5 bases). V was shortened by 3 bases and J by 5 bases, with 16 bases between the two germline ends. The germline CDR1 and CDR2 sequences are SGHNT and YENEEA. This CDR3 has 16 amino acids. The CDR3 bases are TGTGCCAGCAGCTTGGGTGAGACAGTTGGGACCGGGGAGCTGTTTTTT. Translated, it gives CASSLGETVGTGELFF.

This sequence joins TRBV10-3 and TRBJ2-5; D is possibly TRBD2 (6 bases). CDR3 length: 12 amino acids. Per the germline V gene, CDR1 is ENHRY and CDR2 is SYGVKD. V gave up 3 bases and J gave up 7 bases, with 9 bases separating them. The CDR3 region has the DNA TGTGCCATCAGTGACGAGGGAGGGACCCAGTACTTC. Its protein product is CAISDEGGTQYF.

The V and J genes are TRBV28 and TRBJ1-2; D gene ambiguous. Trimming took off 6 bases at V and 0 bases at J, with 5 bases between the two ends. From germline, CDR1 is MDHEN and CDR2 SYDVKM. The length of the CDR3 is 12 residues. As DNA, the CDR3 is TGTGCCAGCAGCCTTTCTAACTATGGCTACACCTTC. Its protein product is CASSLSNYGYTF.

V usage is TRBV11-3 and J usage is TRBJ2-1; TRBD1 might be the D (5 bases). Trimming stripped 4 bases from V and 2 bases from J, with 9 bases between. This CDR3 is built from 14 residues. Looked up from germline, CDR1 is SGHNT and CDR2 is YENEEA. CDR3: CASSSQGPYNEQFF. The CDR3 DNA reads TGTGCCAGCAGCTCCCAGGGTCCCTACAATGAGCAGTTCTTC.

The chain joins TRBV12-1 to TRBJ2-7; the table's D call, TRBD2, has no DNA check behind it. TRBV12-1 is described as a pseudogene. The length of the CDR3 is 12 residues. The CDR3 DNA follows: TGTGCCAGCAGCCCGCCGGAGTGCGAGCAGTACGTC. Translation gives CASSPPECEQYV.

This chain connects TRBV15 to TRBJ1-3; no reliable D call. Germline V gene data show CDR1 as LNHNV and CDR2 as YYDKDF (reference sequence). This CDR3 is built from 18 residues. Between the trimmed V and J ends, which lost 0 bases and 4 bases, there was a span of 19 bases. The CDR3 is CATSRDQRVSGKGNTIYF. The DNA of the CDR3 is TGTGCCACCAGCAGAGATCAAAGGGTGTCCGGGAAAGGAAACACCATATATTTT.

In its sample, this clone was seen a few times. The chain employs TRBV30 and TRBJ1-2; 7 positions agree with TRBD1. The J segment lost 2 bases and the V segment lost 2 bases, leaving 8 bases of the junction unmatched. Germline CDR1 reads GTSNPN; CDR2 reads SVGIG (reference sequence). This CDR3 is built from 15 residues. CDR3 DNA sequence: TGTGCCTGGAGTCTTACCTGGGGACAGAACTATGGCTACACCTTC. Amino acids: CAWSLTWGQNYGYTF. Full variable domain (missing parts from reference TRBV30 and TRBJ1-2): SQTIHQWPATLVQPVGSPLSLECTVEGTSNPNLYWYRQAAGRGLQLLFYSVGIGQISSEVPQNLSASRPQDRQFILSSKKLLLSDSGFYLCAWSLTWGQNYGYTFGSGTRLTVV.

Only one count was recorded for this clone. Sequence at one end of the junction differs from germline and may be a read error. J is TRBJ1-2 and V is TRBV10-3; D call uncertain. This CDR3 is built from 11 residues. Looked up from germline, CDR1 is ENHRY and CDR2 is SYGVKD. In nucleotides, the CDR3 is TGTGCCATAAGTGCAGACTATGGCTACACCTTC. Translated, it gives CAISADYGYTF.

V usage is TRBV28 and J usage is TRBJ1-2; D perhaps matches TRBD1 (5 bases). CDR3 length equals 15 residues. The germline gives CDR1 MDHEN, CDR2 SYDVKM. V lost 5 bases and J lost 2, with 15 bases in between. CDR3 sequence (DNA): TGTGCCAGCAGTCCCTATACGGGGGTCAACTATGGCTACACCTTC. Translated, it gives CASSPYTGVNYGYTF.

This chain uses TRBV28 with TRBJ1-3; TRBD1 agrees at 9 bases. The CDR3 has 15 residues. Losses at the gene ends were 3 bases for V and 4 bases for J; bases not matched to a gene: 4. The V gene's germline CDR1 is MDHEN and CDR2 SYDVKM. In DNA form, the CDR3 reads TGTGCCAGCAGTTTGATCGGGACAGGGGGAAACACCATATATTTT. Translating it yields CASSLIGTGGNTIYF.

This clone was seen once. V and J are TRBV27 and TRBJ2-5; 12 bases agree with TRBD2. CDR3 length: 15 amino acids. The V and J ends lost 6 bases and 2 bases, in that order; junction bases with no gene match: 4. Germline-derived CDR1 and CDR2 are MNHEY and SMNVEV (reference sequence). In DNA, the CDR3 is TGTGCCAGCAGCCGACTAGCGGGGGAACAAGAGACCCAGTACTTC. Protein: CASSRLAGEQETQYF.

The gene calls are TRBV7-9 and TRBJ1-1, with D hard to call. V was trimmed by 2 bases and J by 0 bases, leaving 10 bases between them. Germline-derived CDR1 and CDR2 are SEHNR and FQNEAQ (reference sequence). This CDR3 is 15 amino acids long. The CDR3 is CASSLRQVMNTEAFF. The CDR3 bases are TGTGCCAGCAGCTTACGTCAGGTTATGAACACTGAAGCTTTCTTT.

The chain joins TRBV28 to TRBJ1-2; the match to TRBD1 covers 8 bases. CDR1 is MDHEN and CDR2 is SYDVKM in the germline V gene. The junction had 13 bases not matched to a gene; V was cut back by 9 bases and J by 4 bases. The CDR3 length is 15 residues. The DNA for the CDR3 is TGTGCCAGTAATACTGACAGGGGACCTAGCTATGGCTACACCTTC. Protein sequence: CASNTDRGPSYGYTF.